This T cell receptor beta chain was identified in a study of blood T cell repertoires in COVID-19 (TCRdb year 2020). Regarding the complete study: Samples from collaborators originated in the United States, Italy and Spain and spanned both the acute and convalescent phases of COVID-19. Where available, HLA class I and class II types were taken from metadata supplied by the sample provider and were not determined by assay-based typing. Deeply sampled blood TCRbeta repertoires from subjects exposed to, actively infected with, or recovered from COVID-19 were included in the dataset. Samples were obtained from the ongoing ImmuneRACE study (first 160 participants) and from 1,200 or so subjects provided by 6 global collaborators. The repertoires were made available in a free public database intended to serve as a resource for research on the immune response to SARS-CoV-2. The material from the prospective study consisted of cDNA or gDNA derived from T cells, B-cell-depleted T cells, or PBMCs. A de-identified subject ID, COVID-19 status, age in years and sex were almost always included in the sample metadata. General findings and caveats noted by the study authors: The quantity of clinical and demographic metadata differed by source and by participant and was supplied without curation.

TCRbeta CDR3 regions were amplified from genomic DNA using the immunoSEQ Assay, a bias-controlled multiplex PCR. The authors' analysis ran thus. The number of nucleated cells in each sample was estimated by amplification of reference gene primers within the assay. Sequence reads were collapsed and filtered to measure the absolute abundance of every unique TCRbeta CDR3 rearrangement. Productive Simpson clonality was computed per sample as the square root of Simpson's diversity index over productive rearrangements. The clones in this table, taken by TCRdb from immuneACCESS, are in-frame only. Not every clone is retained; where verified, under half of the shortfall comes from an unresolved V gene, and the cause of the rest is unknown. V and J calls and clone size are given by that table; D and trimming were obtained from the DNA. Recorded for this sample are 250,000 to 350,000 clones; 70% to 90% of them occurred a single time. The ten biggest clones cover roughly 5.3% of the sample.

In the prospective study, participants were about 18 to 100 years old, resided in about two dozen geographic areas of the United States, and were enrolled through a virtual design. Cohort assignment in the prospective study relied on participant-reported clinical history from a screening survey and a study questionnaire. ImmuneRACE Cohort 3 recovered participants were defined by two consecutive negative NP/OP PCR tests, healthcare professional clearance, or symptom resolution. Mobile phlebotomists in the prospective study collected whole blood, serum and a nasopharyngeal or oropharyngeal swab from every participant. Over a roughly 2-month period, participants in the prospective study had the option of providing additional blood draws and questionnaires. Before DNA extraction, prospective study blood samples were shipped either frozen or at room temperature. Its CDR3 holds 12 amino acids, cysteine through phenylalanine. This entry keeps only the CDR3 DNA: 36 bases, framed from base 1. According to the germline V gene, CDR1 reads SGHVS and CDR2 reads FQNEAQ. V is shortened by 5 bases, J by 1 base, and the region joining them spans 5 bases.

For this clone: What this receptor recognizes is not known. Per-nucleotide qualities are absent, and no much larger clonotype sits a single base away.

Recombination connected TRBV7-8 to TRBJ1-2; no confident D gene assignment can be made. This receptor was obtained from a woman aged 30 to 39 who had recovered from COVID-19. What was sequenced was PBMCs or T cells enriched from blood (not recorded which). Here is the DNA: TGTGCCAGCAGCCTATATAACTATGGCTACACCTTC. Its protein is CASSLYNYGYTF. When the CDR3 is completed using the reference TRBV7-8 and TRBJ1-2 genes on either side, the full variable domain is GAGVSQSPRYKVAKRGQDVALRCDPISGHVSLFWYQQALGQGPEFLTYFQNEAQLDKSGLPSDRFFAERPEGSVSTLKIQRTQQEDSAVYLCASSLYNYGYTFGSGTRLTVV.